Following are 9 T cell receptor beta chains from one sample sequenced in a study of blood T cell repertoires in COVID-19. Using immunoSEQ multiplex PCR, the repertoire was profiled, and TCRdb retains in-frame clones only, with some absent. The sample consists of tens of thousands of clones, just over 85% of them appearing once. Specimen: peripheral blood. Every receptor here comes from a man under 40 with acute or convalescent COVID-19.

V and J are TRBV9 and TRBJ1-3; tentative D call: TRBD1 (5 bases). V gave up 0 bases and J gave up 0 bases, with 10 bases separating them. Germline lookup yields CDR1 SGDLS and CDR2 YYNGEE. The CDR3 covers 16 residues. Here the CDR3 DNA reads TGTGCCAGCAGCGTAGGGGGCAGGGCCTCTGGAAACACCATATATTTT. It encodes CASSVGGRASGNTIYF.

The genes are TRBV27 and TRBJ1-1; 9 bases are a match to TRBD1. CDR1 and CDR2 (germline): MNHEY, SMNVEV (reference sequence). The CDR3 runs to 14 residues. Unmatched junction bases numbered 5, after V lost 5 bases and J lost 4 bases. The DNA of the CDR3 is TGTGCCAGCAGTCACAGGGGGCAGAGCACTGAAGCTTTCTTT. Protein: CASSHRGQSTEAFF.

This rearrangement joins TRBV2 to TRBJ2-7; 9 bases map to TRBD1. V shed 6 bases and J 2 bases; nucleotides not matched to a gene: 5. CDR1 and CDR2 from the germline V gene are SNHLY and FYNNEI. The CDR3 loop spans 14 amino acids. CDR3 protein: CASRTGGLAYEQYF. CDR3 DNA: TGTGCCAGCAGGACAGGGGGGTTGGCCTACGAGCAGTACTTC.

This clone turned up a few times. The J gene is TRBJ2-7, the V gene TRBV19, with unresolved D. V was pared by 6 bases and J by 3 bases, with 12 bases between. This CDR3 contains 13 residues. Looked up from germline, CDR1 is LNHDA and CDR2 is SQIVND (reference sequence). In DNA, the CDR3 is TGTGCCAGTAGCCTGACTCTAGTCTACGAGCAGTACTTC. It specifies CASSLTLVYEQYF.

J is TRBJ2-7 and V is TRBV19, with 10 bases lining up with TRBD2. Trimming at V came to 3 bases and at J to 5 bases, leaving 4 bases not matched to a gene. Germline V lookup: CDR1 LNHDA, CDR2 SQIVND (reference sequence). There are 14 residues in the CDR3. CDR3 residues: CASSIGLAGDEQYF. DNA for the CDR3: TGTGCCAGTAGTATCGGGCTAGCGGGAGACGAGCAGTACTTC.

The chain combines TRBV12-2 with TRBJ1-2; the table calls TRBD1, which could not be checked here. TRBV12-2 is a documented pseudogene. The CDR3 contains 13 residues. The CDR3 bases are TGTGCAAGTCTGGGGACAGAGGACTATGGCTACACCTTC. Translating it yields CASLGTEDYGYTF.

The rearrangement joins TRBV3-1 (or the pseudogene TRBV3-2) to TRBJ2-1; the match to TRBD1 covers 11 bases. The V and J ends lost 4 bases and 6 bases, in that order; junction bases with no gene match: 8. This CDR3 spans 16 amino acids. The V gene's germline CDR1 is LGHDT and CDR2 YNNKEL (reference sequence). CDR3 region: CASSLPPGTGGNEQFF. As DNA, the CDR3 is TGTGCCAGCAGCCTTCCACCGGGGACAGGGGGCAATGAGCAGTTCTTC.

This chain connects TRBV5-1 to TRBJ2-7, with D maybe TRBD1 (5 bases). The V gene's germline CDR1 is SGHRS and CDR2 YFSETQ. V lost 3 bases and J 0 bases, leaving 10 bases between the germline ends. The CDR3 is 14 amino acids. The CDR3 loop is CASSWVTDSYEQYF. As DNA, the CDR3 is TGCGCCAGCAGCTGGGTGACAGACTCCTACGAGCAGTACTTC. Supplemented by reference TRBV5-1 and TRBJ2-7, the full variable domain reads KAGVTQTPRYLIKTRGQQVTLSCSPISGHRSVSWYQQTPGQGLQFLFEYFSETQRNKGNFPGRFSGRQFSNSRSEMNVSTLELGDSALYLCASSWVTDSYEQYFGPGTRLTVT.

This clone appeared a few times. CDR3 sequence (DNA): TGTGCCATCAGTGATGGGAGCAACAATCAGCCCCAGCATTTT. It specifies CAISDGSNNQPQHF. The rearrangement links TRBV10-3 to TRBJ1-5; D is uncertain. Germline loops: CDR1 ENHRY, CDR2 SYGVKD. The CDR3 has 14 residues. V lost 3 bases and J 3 bases, leaving 9 bases between the germline ends.